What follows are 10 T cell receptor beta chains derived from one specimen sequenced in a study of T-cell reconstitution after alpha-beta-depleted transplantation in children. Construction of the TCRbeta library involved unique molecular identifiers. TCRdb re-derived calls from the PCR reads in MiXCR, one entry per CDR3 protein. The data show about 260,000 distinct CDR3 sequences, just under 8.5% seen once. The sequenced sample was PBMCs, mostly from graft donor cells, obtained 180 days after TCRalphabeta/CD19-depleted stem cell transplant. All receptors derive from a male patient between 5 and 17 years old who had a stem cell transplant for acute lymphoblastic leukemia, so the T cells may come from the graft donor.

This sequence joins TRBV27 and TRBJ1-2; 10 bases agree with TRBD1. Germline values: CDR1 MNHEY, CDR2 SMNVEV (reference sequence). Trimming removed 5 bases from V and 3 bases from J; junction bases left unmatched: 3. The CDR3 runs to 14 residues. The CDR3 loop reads CASSIDRGHYGYTF. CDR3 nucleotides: TGTGCCAGCAGTATTGACAGGGGGCACTATGGCTACACCTTC.

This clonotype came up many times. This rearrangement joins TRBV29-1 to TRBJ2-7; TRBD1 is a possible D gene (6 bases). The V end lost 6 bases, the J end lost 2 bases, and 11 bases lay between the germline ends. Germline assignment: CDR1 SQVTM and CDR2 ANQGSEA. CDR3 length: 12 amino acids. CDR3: CSVITGPYEQYF. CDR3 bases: TGCAGCGTCATCACAGGGCCCTACGAGCAGTACTTC.

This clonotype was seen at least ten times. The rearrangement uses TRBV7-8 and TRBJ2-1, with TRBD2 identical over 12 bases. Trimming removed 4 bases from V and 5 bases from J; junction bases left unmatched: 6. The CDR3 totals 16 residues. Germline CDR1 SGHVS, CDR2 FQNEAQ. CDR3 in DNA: TGTGCCAGCAGCTCGCCCGCTAGCGGGGGGGACAATGAGCAGTTCTTC. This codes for CASSSPASGGDNEQFF.

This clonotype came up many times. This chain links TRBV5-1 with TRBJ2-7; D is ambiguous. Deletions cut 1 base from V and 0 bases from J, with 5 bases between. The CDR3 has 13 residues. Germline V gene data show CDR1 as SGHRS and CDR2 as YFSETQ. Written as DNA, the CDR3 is TGCGCCAGCAGCTTGAGTAACTCCTACGAGCAGTACTTC. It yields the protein CASSLSNSYEQYF.

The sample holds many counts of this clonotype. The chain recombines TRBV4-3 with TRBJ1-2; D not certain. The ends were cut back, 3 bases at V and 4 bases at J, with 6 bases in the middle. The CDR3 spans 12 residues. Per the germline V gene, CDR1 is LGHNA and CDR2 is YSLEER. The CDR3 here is CASSHGFYGYTF. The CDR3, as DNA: TGCGCCAGCAGCCACGGGTTCTATGGCTACACCTTC.

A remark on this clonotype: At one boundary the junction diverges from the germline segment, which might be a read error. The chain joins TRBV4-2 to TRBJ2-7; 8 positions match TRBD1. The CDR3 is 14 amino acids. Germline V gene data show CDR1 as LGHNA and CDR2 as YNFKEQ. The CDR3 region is CARSRGGQEDEQYF. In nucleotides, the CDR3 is TGTGCCAGGAGCCGTGGGGGACAGGAGGACGAGCAGTACTTC.

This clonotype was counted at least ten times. In DNA, the CDR3 is TGTGCCAGCAGTTTGACTACAGTAACTGAGCAGTTCTTC. It is translated as CASSLTTVTEQFF. The chain uses TRBV12-3 or TRBV12-4 and TRBJ2-1; D might be TRBD2 (5 bases). This CDR3 has 13 amino acids. Trimming took 3 bases from V and 9 from J, leaving 12 bases between them.

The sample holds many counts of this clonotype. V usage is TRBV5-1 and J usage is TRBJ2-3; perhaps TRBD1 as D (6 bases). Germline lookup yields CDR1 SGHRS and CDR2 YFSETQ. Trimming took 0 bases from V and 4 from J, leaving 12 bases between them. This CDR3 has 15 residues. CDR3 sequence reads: CASSLATRTADTQYF. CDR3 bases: TGCGCCAGCAGCTTGGCCACTCGGACAGCAGATACGCAGTATTTT. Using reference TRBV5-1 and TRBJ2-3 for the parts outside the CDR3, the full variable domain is KAGVTQTPRYLIKTRGQQVTLSCSPISGHRSVSWYQQTPGQGLQFLFEYFSETQRNKGNFPGRFSGRQFSNSRSEMNVSTLELGDSALYLCASSLATRTADTQYFGPGTRLTVL.

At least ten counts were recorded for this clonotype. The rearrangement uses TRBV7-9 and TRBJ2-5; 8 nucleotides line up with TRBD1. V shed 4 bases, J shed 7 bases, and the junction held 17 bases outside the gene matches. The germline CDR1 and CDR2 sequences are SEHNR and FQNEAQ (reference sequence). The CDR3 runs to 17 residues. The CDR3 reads CASSSTLSTGDLLTQYF. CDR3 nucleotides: TGTGCCAGCAGCTCTACGTTATCGACAGGGGACCTATTGACCCAGTACTTC.

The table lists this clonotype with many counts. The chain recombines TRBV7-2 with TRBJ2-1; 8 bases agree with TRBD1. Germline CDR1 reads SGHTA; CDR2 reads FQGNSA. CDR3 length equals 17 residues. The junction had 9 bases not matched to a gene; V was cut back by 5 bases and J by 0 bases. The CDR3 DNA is TGTGCCAGCAGCCTAAGACAGGGGTCCAGCTCCTACAATGAGCAGTTCTTC. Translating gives CASSLRQGSSSYNEQFF.